One sample yielded the 14 T cell receptor beta chains listed below, sequenced in a study of T cells after yellow fever vaccination. In TCRdb, the 5' RACE reads were re-called with MiXCR into one record per CDR3 protein. Of roughly 170,000 distinct CDR3 sequences listed, about 6% are singletons. The material was CD4+ T cells sorted from PBMCs, obtained on the day of the first yellow fever vaccination. These receptors all come from a man younger than 35 who received the YFV17D yellow fever vaccine.

In this sample, this clonotype turned up many times. The chain uses TRBV25-1 and TRBJ2-1, with a weak D call TRBD2 (6 bases). Trimming took off 8 bases at V and 2 bases at J, with 16 bases between the two ends. Germline V gene lookup returns CDR1 MGHDK and CDR2 SYGVNS. This CDR3 contains 15 residues. The CDR3 coding sequence is TGTGCCAGCGCCGCCAGCGGGCCTGCCTACAATGAGCAGTTCTTC. This sequence encodes CASAASGPAYNEQFF. The full variable domain, its missing parts supplied by reference TRBV25-1 and TRBJ2-1, is EADIYQTPRYLVIGTGKKITLECSQTMGHDKMYWYQQDPGMELHLIHYSYGVNSTEKGDLSSESTVSRIRTEHFPLTLESARPSHTSQYLCASAASGPAYNEQFFGPGTRLTVL.

This clonotype was seen at least ten times. The chain employs TRBV5-4 and TRBJ2-2; a possible D gene is TRBD2 (6 bases). The CDR3 extends over 17 amino acids. Looked up from germline, CDR1 is SGHNT and CDR2 is YYREEE (reference sequence). The germline V and J ends were trimmed by 5 bases and 6 bases, with 23 bases remaining between them. DNA of the CDR3: TGTGCCAGCAGTAAATTCACGGGACTCCCTGTGGCCGGGGAGCTGTTTTTT. Residues: CASSKFTGLPVAGELFF. The full variable domain, in which reference TRBV5-4 and TRBJ2-2 provide the parts outside the CDR3, is ETGVTQSPTHLIKTRGQQVTLRCSSQSGHNTVSWYQQALGQGPQFIFQYYREEENGRGNFPPRFSGLQFPNYSSELNVNALELDDSALYLCASSKFTGLPVAGELFFGEGSRLTVL.

This clonotype has a count of ten or more. The rearrangement links TRBV3-1 to TRBJ2-2; no definite D call. CDR3 length: 13 amino acids. V shed 2 bases and J shed 4 bases, with 5 bases lying between them. CDR1 LGHDT and CDR2 YNNKEL come from the germline V gene (reference sequence). CDR3 residues: CASSQQVTGELFF. CDR3 nucleotide sequence: TGTGCCAGCAGCCAACAGGTCACCGGGGAGCTGTTTTTT.

The chain carries TRBV5-1 and TRBJ2-2; D possibly corresponds to TRBD1 (6 bases). The ends were cut back, 0 bases at V and 0 bases at J, with 9 bases in the middle. This CDR3 is built from 16 residues. Germline V CDR1 and CDR2: SGHRS, YFSETQ. CDR3 in DNA: TGCGCCAGCAGCTTGGCCGCAGGGGCGAACACCGGGGAGCTGTTTTTT. It encodes CASSLAAGANTGELFF.

This clonotype was recorded a few times. V usage is TRBV5-1 and J usage is TRBJ1-6; 10 bases match TRBD1. In germline, CDR1 is SGHRS, CDR2 YFSETQ. The CDR3 consists of 14 residues. The ends lost 5 bases at V and 10 bases at J; junction bases unmatched: 6. CDR3 protein: CASRPTGGESPLHF. Here the CDR3 DNA reads TGCGCCAGCAGACCGACAGGGGGCGAGTCACCCCTCCACTTT.

This clonotype was seen repeatedly, ten times or more. This rearrangement joins TRBV3-1 to TRBJ2-3; D perhaps matches TRBD2 (5 bases). Between the trimmed V and J ends, which lost 4 bases and 0 bases, there was a span of 11 bases. The CDR3 consists of 15 residues. Germline loops: CDR1 LGHDT, CDR2 YNNKEL (reference sequence). CDR3 nucleotides: TGTGCCAGCAGCCCCGGACTGCGCAGCACAGATACGCAGTATTTT. Translation gives CASSPGLRSTDTQYF.

This clonotype was seen at least ten times. The gene calls are TRBV10-1 and TRBJ2-7; D is ambiguous. Trimming removed 6 bases at V and 2 bases at J, with 14 bases between. This CDR3 has 14 amino acids. Germline V gene data show CDR1 as WNHNN and CDR2 as SYGVQD (reference sequence). This CDR3 reads CASSPRGPPYEQYF. The CDR3, as DNA: TGCGCCAGCAGCCCGAGAGGCCCCCCCTACGAGCAGTACTTC.

This clonotype was counted ten times or more. The CDR3 DNA follows: TGTGCCAGCAGTCAAGGACAGAACTATGGCTACACCTTC. Its translation is CASSQGQNYGYTF. The gene calls are TRBV7-9 and TRBJ1-2; TRBD1 is a possible D gene (6 bases). Trimming left V 6 bases short and J 2 bases short, with 10 bases between. Germline-derived CDR1 and CDR2 are SEHNR and FQNEAQ (reference sequence). The CDR3 loop spans 13 amino acids. Supplemented by reference TRBV7-9 and TRBJ1-2, the full variable domain reads DTGVSQNPRHKITKRGQNVTFRCDPISEHNRLYWYRQTLGQGPEFLTYFQNEAQLEKSRLLSDRFSAERPKGSFSTLEIQRTEQGDSAMYLCASSQGQNYGYTFGSGTRLTVV.

This clonotype was counted many times. The rearrangement uses TRBV7-9 and TRBJ1-6; the D is unclear. V was cut by 1 base and J by 4 bases, with 17 bases left in between. Germline V gene data show CDR1 as SEHNR and CDR2 as FQNEAQ (reference sequence). CDR3 length equals 18 residues. The CDR3 DNA reads TGTGCCAGCAGCTTAGAAACCCCTACTAATACATATAATTCACCCCTCCACTTT. This sequence encodes CASSLETPTNTYNSPLHF.

This clonotype has more than one count but fewer than ten. The rearrangement links TRBV12-3 or TRBV12-4 to TRBJ2-7, with 7 nucleotides matching TRBD1. V shed 3 bases and J 1 base; nucleotides not matched to a gene: 3. The CDR3 has 14 residues. This CDR3 reads CASSFVQGSYEQYF. Here the CDR3 DNA reads TGTGCCAGCAGTTTTGTACAGGGGTCCTACGAGCAGTACTTC.

This clonotype was seen a handful of times. This chain uses TRBV28 with TRBJ1-4; the match to TRBD1 covers 7 bases. V dropped 4 bases and J dropped 7; count of bases not matched to a gene: 6. CDR3 size: 14 residues. CDR1 MDHEN and CDR2 SYDVKM come from the germline V gene. CDR3 DNA: TGTGCCAGCAGTTCCGGACAGGAAGGTGAAAAACTGTTTTTT. Translating it yields CASSSGQEGEKLFF.

This clonotype was counted at least ten times. The rearrangement joins TRBV10-3 to TRBJ2-1; D is possibly TRBD1 (5 bases). This CDR3 has 17 residues. V was cut by 0 bases and J by 3 bases, with 15 bases left in between. Germline-derived CDR1 and CDR2 are ENHRY and SYGVKD. The CDR3 loop reads CAISESSLVRDYNEQFF. CDR3 DNA: TGTGCCATCAGTGAGTCGAGTTTGGTCAGGGACTACAATGAGCAGTTCTTC.

This clonotype was observed many times. This chain joins TRBV20-1 and TRBJ2-4; D not resolved. Germline V gives CDR1 DFQATT, CDR2 SNEGSKA (reference sequence). Between the trimmed V and J ends, which lost 6 bases and 7 bases, there was a span of 16 bases. The CDR3 length is 13 residues. The chain's CDR3 is CSAGASSRNIQYF. The CDR3 nucleotides read TGCAGTGCCGGAGCGAGCTCAAGGAACATTCAGTACTTC.

In this sample, this clonotype turned up a few times. V usage is TRBV12-3 or TRBV12-4 and J usage is TRBJ1-1; D might be TRBD1 (5 bases). The CDR3 sequence is 14 residues long. The germline V and J ends were trimmed by 3 bases and 8 bases, with 16 bases remaining between them. The CDR3 region is CASSFYAGALEAFF. DNA of the CDR3: TGTGCCAGCAGTTTTTACGCCGGGGCCCTCGAAGCTTTCTTT.